The 11 T cell receptor beta chains given below trace back to one sample, sequenced in a study of CD8 T cells in Susac syndrome. An amount of RNA that ranged from roughly 0.5 to 1 ug was reverse transcribed with random hexamers. TCRdb reprocessed the immunoSEQ multiplex PCR reads with MiXCR, giving one entry per CDR3 protein. The sample holds 200,000 or so distinct CDR3 sequences; 85% to 95% are singletons and the top ten take approximately 0.16%. The sequencing sample was made of CD8+ T cells from PBMCs. These TCRs come from a human donor with Susac syndrome.

This chain joins TRBV7-6 and TRBJ2-5, with 10 bases matching TRBD2. From germline, CDR1 is SGHVS and CDR2 FNYEAQ. CDR3 size: 16 residues. V gave up 5 bases and J gave up 2 bases; unmatched junction bases: 8. The DNA for the CDR3 is TGTGCCAGCAGCCCAACGCTAGCGGGGGTACAAGAGACCCAGTACTTC. Translated, it gives CASSPTLAGVQETQYF.

The chain uses TRBV15 and TRBJ1-1; D not resolved. The CDR3 has 13 amino acids. The V gene's germline CDR1 is LNHNV and CDR2 YYDKDF (reference sequence). V gave up 3 bases and J gave up 1 base, with 6 bases separating them. Here the CDR3 reads CATSSLRNTEAFF. CDR3 nucleotides: TGTGCCACCAGCAGCCTCCGGAACACTGAAGCTTTCTTT.

The V gene is TRBV19, the J gene TRBJ1-1; perhaps TRBD1 as D (5 bases). The CDR3 covers 13 residues. Germline CDR1 is LNHDA and CDR2 is SQIVND (reference sequence). V gave up 5 bases and J gave up 2 bases, with 9 bases separating them. CDR3 DNA sequence: TGTGCCAGTAGTGACAGTTTTAACACTGAAGCTTTCTTT. It is translated as CASSDSFNTEAFF.

The J gene is TRBJ2-6, the V gene TRBV12-3 or TRBV12-4; D is unresolved. This CDR3 region has 15 residues. V was trimmed by 1 base and J by 4 bases, leaving 8 bases between them. The CDR3 sequence is CASSLVRVGANVLTF. The DNA for the CDR3 is TGTGCCAGCAGTTTAGTTAGGGTGGGGGCCAACGTCCTGACTTTC.

The rearrangement uses TRBV7-8 and TRBJ2-7; 13 nucleotides match TRBD2. J lost 1 base, V lost 5 bases, and 14 bases had no gene match. The CDR3 has 19 amino acids. Germline lookup yields CDR1 SGHVS and CDR2 FQNEAQ. The CDR3 DNA reads as TGTGCCAGCAGCGTACGACTAGCGGGAGGTTTATTATCGTCCTACGAGCAGTACTTC. Amino acid sequence: CASSVRLAGGLLSSYEQYF.

This sequence joins TRBV27 and TRBJ1-2; D is uncertain. V was clipped by 5 bases and J by 0 bases, with 7 bases between them. The CDR3 totals 13 residues. Germline values: CDR1 MNHEY, CDR2 SMNVEV (reference sequence). CDR3 residues: CASSAQPNYGYTF. CDR3 coding DNA: TGTGCCAGCAGTGCACAGCCTAACTATGGCTACACCTTC.

The chain joins TRBV7-8 to TRBJ2-5, with 7 bases fitting TRBD1. This CDR3 spans 14 amino acids. The trim removed 1 base at V and 3 bases at J, leaving 2 bases unmatched. Germline V gene sequence: CDR1 SGHVS, CDR2 FQNEAQ. CDR3 region: CASSLDDREETQYF. The CDR3 bases are TGTGCCAGCAGCTTAGACGACAGGGAAGAGACCCAGTACTTC.

This clonotype appeared once. The chain couples TRBV15 to TRBJ2-2; D gene uncertain. CDR3 length equals 17 residues. Germline V gene sequence: CDR1 LNHNV, CDR2 YYDKDF (reference sequence). Trimming removed 0 bases at V and 0 bases at J, with 11 bases between. The CDR3 protein is CATSRDRRTANTGELFF. DNA for the CDR3: TGTGCCACCAGCAGAGATCGTAGGACGGCGAACACCGGGGAGCTGTTTTTT.

In this sample, this clonotype turned up once. The rearrangement uses TRBV4-1 and TRBJ2-1, with TRBD2 identical over 10 bases. CDR1 MGHRA and CDR2 YSYEKL come from the germline V gene. This CDR3 contains 16 residues. Trimming at V came to 4 bases and at J to 9 bases, leaving 12 bases not matched to a gene. DNA for the CDR3: TGCGCCAGCAGCCTCCAAGCGGGAGGGCCGGTTAGTGAGCAGTTCTTC. This gives the protein CASSLQAGGPVSEQFF.

The chain recombines TRBV5-4 with TRBJ2-3; 8 bases map to TRBD2. In germline, CDR1 is SGHNT, CDR2 YYREEE (reference sequence). The CDR3 extends over 17 amino acids. V shed 3 bases and J 3 bases; nucleotides not matched to a gene: 12. This CDR3 reads CASSSRAGTSRTDTQYF. In DNA form, the CDR3 reads TGTGCCAGCAGCTCCCGGGCCGGGACTAGTCGTACAGATACGCAGTATTTT.

This sequence joins TRBV6-5 and TRBJ2-7; 10 bases align to TRBD2. J was trimmed by 0 bases and V by 5 bases; bases with no gene match: 4. CDR3 length: 15 amino acids. Germline loops: CDR1 MNHEY, CDR2 SVGAGI. The CDR3 reads CASSISGGPSYEQYF. The CDR3 bases are TGTGCCAGCAGTATTAGCGGGGGGCCCTCCTACGAGCAGTACTTC.